The rows below give T cell receptor beta chains drawn from one sample of a study of blood T cell repertoires in COVID-19. The data were produced by immunoSEQ multiplex PCR, yet TCRdb's version contains in-frame clones alone and is incomplete. The profile covers about 440,000 clones, with roughly 87% appearing a single time and about 0.6% taken by the ten largest. The specimen was PBMCs or T cells enriched from blood (not recorded which). The receptors were sampled from a man aged 18-30 years who had recovered from COVID-19. Each CDR3 is given with its conserved first and last residue. The D gene is left open where the match is weak. Size values are once, few and many counts, or a class for expanded clones, and some rows have none.

v_gene: TRBV3-1/TRBV3-2
d_gene: TRBD1
abundance: NA
j_gene: TRBJ1-2
CDR3nt: TGTGCCAGCAGCCAAGGAATAAGGGGGCCGACTGGCTACACCTTC
CDR3aa: CASSQGIRGPTGYTF

v_gene: TRBV7-9
d_gene: NA
abundance: NA
j_gene: TRBJ2-5
CDR3nt: TGTGCCAGCAGCACCTATCAGGAGGGGAAGACCCAGTACTTC
CDR3aa: CASSTYQEGKTQYF

v_gene: TRBV11-2
d_gene: TRBD1
abundance: NA
j_gene: TRBJ1-5
CDR3nt: TGTGCCAGCAGACAGGGGGCCGGTCAGCCCCAGCATTTT
CDR3aa: CASRQGAGQPQHF

v_gene: TRBV5-1
d_gene: NA
abundance: NA
j_gene: TRBJ1-2
CDR3nt: TGCGCCAGCAGCCAGACAGACGCCTATGGCTACACCTTC
CDR3aa: CASSQTDAYGYTF

v_gene: TRBV3-1/TRBV3-2
d_gene: NA
abundance: NA
j_gene: TRBJ1-2
CDR3nt: TGTGCCAGCAGCCAAGATTCGGGGGTCGTGGATGGCTACACCTTC
CDR3aa: CASSQDSGVVDGYTF

v_gene: TRBV10-2
d_gene: TRBD2
abundance: NA
j_gene: TRBJ2-1
CDR3nt: TGCGCCAGTAAACTAGCGGGGGATTACAATGAGCAGTTCTTC
CDR3aa: CASKLAGDYNEQFF

v_gene: TRBV5-1
d_gene: TRBD1
abundance: NA
j_gene: TRBJ2-7
CDR3nt: TGCGCCAGCAGTACAGGGACAGGGGGCCCCCACGAGCAGTACTTC
CDR3aa: CASSTGTGGPHEQYF

v_gene: TRBV9
d_gene: NA
abundance: NA
j_gene: TRBJ1-1
CDR3nt: TGTGCCAGCAGCGTAATGGGAGACACTGAAGCTTTCTTT
CDR3aa: CASSVMGDTEAFF

v_gene: TRBV5-8
d_gene: TRBD2
abundance: NA
j_gene: TRBJ2-1
CDR3nt: TGTGCCAGCAGCTCTTGGACTAGCGCTTTGAAAAATGAGCAGTTCTTC
CDR3aa: CASSSWTSALKNEQFF

v_gene: TRBV6-5
d_gene: TRBD1
abundance: NA
j_gene: TRBJ2-1
CDR3nt: TGTGCCAGCAGAGCAGGACAGGGGCAGGGGAATGAGCAGTTCTTC
CDR3aa: CASRAGQGQGNEQFF

v_gene: TRBV6-5
d_gene: TRBD1
abundance: NA
j_gene: TRBJ1-2
CDR3nt: TGTGCCAGCAGTTACCAAATGACAGGGAGTTTTGGCTACACCTTC
CDR3aa: CASSYQMTGSFGYTF

v_gene: TRBV5-1
d_gene: TRBD2
abundance: few
j_gene: TRBJ2-7
CDR3nt: TGCGCCAGCAGCCCACTAGCGGGAGGGGTCTACGAGCAGTACTTC
CDR3aa: CASSPLAGGVYEQYF

v_gene: TRBV30
d_gene: NA
abundance: NA
j_gene: TRBJ2-3
CDR3nt: TGTGCCTGGAGTGGGGCCGTACGGGAAAAGCGAGATACGCAGTATTTT
CDR3aa: CAWSGAVREKRDTQYF

v_gene: TRBV6-5
d_gene: TRBD1
abundance: NA
j_gene: TRBJ1-2
CDR3nt: TGTGCCAGCAGCCCCGACAGGGTTGATGGCTACACCTTC
CDR3aa: CASSPDRVDGYTF

v_gene: TRBV7-9
d_gene: TRBD2
abundance: NA
j_gene: TRBJ2-1
CDR3nt: TGTGCCAGCAGCTTAGATCCGGGAGGGACTTACAATGAGCAGTTCTTC
CDR3aa: CASSLDPGGTYNEQFF

v_gene: TRBV6-2/TRBV6-3
d_gene: NA
abundance: NA
j_gene: TRBJ1-6
CDR3nt: TGTGCCAGCAGCCCGAAGAAAAGGACAGTCGGTAATTCACCCCTCCACTTT
CDR3aa: CASSPKKRTVGNSPLHF

v_gene: TRBV27
d_gene: TRBD1
abundance: NA
j_gene: TRBJ1-2
CDR3nt: TGTGCCAGCAGTCGGGACAGGGATAACTATGGCTACACCTTC
CDR3aa: CASSRDRDNYGYTF

v_gene: TRBV4-1
d_gene: TRBD2
abundance: few
j_gene: TRBJ2-7
CDR3nt: TGCGCCAGCAGCCAACTGTCTCAGGCTAGCGGGAGATCGGACGAGCAGTACTTC
CDR3aa: CASSQLSQASGRSDEQYF

v_gene: TRBV11-3
d_gene: NA
abundance: NA
j_gene: TRBJ1-1
CDR3nt: TGTGCCAGCAGCCCACAGGTGGGGGGGGCGAACACTGAAGCTTTCTTT
CDR3aa: CASSPQVGGANTEAFF

v_gene: TRBV6-4
d_gene: TRBD1
abundance: NA
j_gene: TRBJ1-2
CDR3nt: TGTGCCAGCAGACCCGGGACAGACTATGGCTACACCTTC
CDR3aa: CASRPGTDYGYTF

v_gene: TRBV5-1
d_gene: NA
abundance: NA
j_gene: TRBJ1-6
CDR3nt: TGCGCCAGCAGCTTGGCGTCAGGGGATAATTCACCCCTCCACTTT
CDR3aa: CASSLASGDNSPLHF